This TCR beta chain emerged from a study of human T cells and chemical hapten exposure. Overall study context: The study lasted around 5 months, and patients were dosed weekly with diphenylcyclopropenone on the scalp throughout. Women made up most patients, who had alopecia areata, totalis or universalis. Study-level results: Sensitizing with DPC caused no change in TCRs above 1 in 1000 frequency.

Trimming cost V 5 bases and J 1 base, with 10 bases left between them. Per germline, CDR1 SGHTA and CDR2 FQGNSA. The CDR3 sequence is 14 residues long. The sample's time point: pre-sensitization, week 0. The treatment is: therapeutic diphenylcyclopropenone sensitization with weekly scalp DPC. The drawing of blood occurred before each patch test was applied. This clonotype was seen a handful of times. What it binds is unknown. TCRdb passed the RACE reads through MiXCR, listing each CDR3 protein once. The sample has under 200,000 distinct CDR3 sequences; nearly 30% are singletons. J is TRBJ2-3 and V is TRBV7-2, with no clear D. Sequenced here: whole blood, sampled in connection with sensitization to the hapten diphenylcyclopropenone (DPC). The receptor was derived from a woman aged 25 to 39 with alopecia areata. Some clones in this sample may be carry-over from other donors' samples. The CDR3 sequence: CASSDGPRTDTQYF. As DNA, the CDR3 is TGTGCCAGCAGCGACGGACCCCGCACAGATACGCAGTATTTT.